Presented here are 18 T cell receptor beta chains from one specimen sequenced in a study of blood T cell repertoires in COVID-19. Sequencing was performed with immunoSEQ multiplex PCR; in TCRdb, only in-frame clones are kept and a portion is missing. The sample includes some 150,000 clones, approximately 87% of them seen just once. The sequencing input was peripheral blood. Receptor source: a woman between 50 and 59 years old with active or convalescent COVID-19.

In this sample, this clone turned up once. Other DNA sequences of this sample code for an identical CDR3. This sequence joins TRBV12-3 or TRBV12-4 and TRBJ2-7, with unresolved D. V shed 6 bases and J shed 4 bases, with 10 bases lying between them. The CDR3 has 12 residues. The CDR3 protein is CASSSGSYEQYF. For the CDR3, the DNA is TGTGCCAGCAGCTCCGGGTCTTACGAGCAGTACTTC.

The rearrangement links TRBV18 to TRBJ1-2; 10 bases are shared with TRBD1. CDR1 and CDR2 from the germline V gene are KGHSH and LQKENI. The CDR3 has 15 amino acids. Germline trimming cut 5 bases from V and 0 bases from J; bases unmatched to any gene: 3. The DNA for the CDR3 is TGTGCCAGCTCAGGGACAGGGGTGACTAACTATGGCTACACCTTC. Encoded protein: CASSGTGVTNYGYTF.

The CDR3 loop is CASSRTGHNTEAFF. The CDR3 DNA is TGCGCCAGCAGCAGGACGGGACATAACACTGAAGCTTTCTTT. The chain recombines TRBV5-1 with TRBJ1-1; D is possibly TRBD1 (6 bases). CDR1 and CDR2 from the germline V gene are SGHRS and YFSETQ. The CDR3 is 14 amino acids. Trimming pared 4 bases from V and 2 bases from J, leaving 12 bases between.

This chain links TRBV6-2 or TRBV6-3 with TRBJ2-7, with D perhaps matching TRBD1 (6 bases). Germline V gene sequence: CDR1 MNHEY, CDR2 SVGEGT. V dropped 4 bases and J dropped 4 bases, with 14 bases sitting between them. The CDR3 has 14 residues. The CDR3: CASSWGRGQYEQYF. In DNA form, the CDR3 reads TGTGCCAGCAGTTGGGGGCGAGGGCAGTACGAGCAGTACTTC.

The chain has TRBV7-3 and TRBJ2-5, with a possible D match to TRBD1 (6 bases). This CDR3 has 15 amino acids. Germline loops: CDR1 SGHTA, CDR2 FQGTGA. V was trimmed by 0 bases and J by 5 bases, leaving 13 bases between them. For the CDR3, the DNA is TGTGCCAGCAGCTTAACGCCAGGGGCCCGGGAGACCCAGTACTTC. Protein product: CASSLTPGARETQYF.

This rearrangement joins TRBV5-4 to TRBJ1-5; unclear D gene. Germline CDR1 SGHNT, CDR2 YYREEE (reference sequence). There are 17 residues in the CDR3. With 0 bases removed from V and 1 base from J, the gap between germline ends came to 14 bases. The chain's CDR3 is CASSLVPRGKSNQPQHF. In DNA form, the CDR3 reads TGTGCCAGCAGCTTGGTCCCCCGGGGTAAGAGCAATCAGCCCCAGCATTTT.

This clone has just a few counts. The rearrangement joins TRBV7-2 to TRBJ2-5; TRBD1 aligns across 9 bases. The length of the CDR3 is 16 residues. CDR1 is SGHTA and CDR2 is FQGNSA in the germline V gene. J lost 7 bases, V lost 5 bases, and 14 bases had no gene match. Here the CDR3 DNA reads TGTGCCAGCAGCAATCGAAACCCGGGACAGGGCGGGACCCAGTACTTC. Translated: CASSNRNPGQGGTQYF.

In its sample, this clone was seen once. The chain employs TRBV5-1 and TRBJ2-1; D is perhaps TRBD1 (6 bases). The V and J ends lost 6 bases and 3 bases respectively, with 10 bases between them. Germline V CDR1 and CDR2: SGHRS, YFSETQ. The CDR3 length is 13 residues. The CDR3 loop is CASNGQIYNEQFF. DNA of the CDR3: TGCGCCAGCAACGGACAGATCTACAATGAGCAGTTCTTC.

The table lists this clone with a few counts. This CDR3 reads CASSLVQAGAAEQYF. CDR3 sequence (DNA): TGTGCCAGCAGCTTAGTCCAGGCAGGGGCGGCCGAGCAGTACTTC. The V call is TRBV7-9, the J call TRBJ2-7, with a possible D match to TRBD1 (6 bases). Germline-derived CDR1 and CDR2 are SEHNR and FQNEAQ (reference sequence). V shed 1 base and J shed 6 bases, with 16 bases lying between them. The CDR3 loop spans 15 amino acids.

This chain joins TRBV7-2 and TRBJ2-3; D perhaps matches TRBD2 (5 bases). Germline-derived CDR1 and CDR2 are SGHTA and FQGNSA. The CDR3 is 13 residues long. V lost 5 bases to trimming and J lost 3 bases, with 9 bases between them. CDR3: CASSKTRTDTQYF. CDR3 nucleotide sequence: TGTGCCAGCAGCAAAACTAGGACAGATACGCAGTATTTT.

This clone was detected once. The chain joins TRBV2 to TRBJ2-3; 7 bases are a match to TRBD1. The CDR3 is 16 amino acids. V gave up 5 bases and J gave up 7 bases; unmatched junction bases: 15. Per germline, CDR1 SNHLY and CDR2 FYNNEI. CDR3 protein: CASSTDRAGRRNTQYF. In DNA, the CDR3 is TGTGCCAGCAGTACTGACAGGGCCGGTAGGAGGAATACGCAGTATTTT. The full variable domain, with the rest looked up from reference TRBV2 and TRBJ2-3, is EPEVTQTPSHQVTQMGQEVILRCVPISNHLYFYWYRQILGQKVEFLVSFYNNEISEKSEIFDDQFSVERPDGSNFTLKIRSTKLEDSAMYFCASSTDRAGRRNTQYFGPGTRLTVL.

V and J are TRBV6-6 and TRBJ1-3; 8 nucleotides match TRBD1. Germline V gene data show CDR1 as MNHNY and CDR2 as SVGAGI (reference sequence). This CDR3 has 12 residues. The ends lost 7 bases at V and 7 bases at J; junction bases unmatched: 3. CDR3 residues: CASTGQGNTIYF. DNA for the CDR3: TGTGCCAGCACCGGACAGGGCAACACCATATATTTT.

This sequence joins TRBV4-3 and TRBJ1-4, with D hard to call. V was clipped by 7 bases and J by 11 bases, with 8 bases between them. The CDR3 totals 10 residues. Germline V gene data show CDR1 as LGHNA and CDR2 as YSLEER. Here the CDR3 DNA reads TGCGCCAGCACCCAGAGCAAACTGTTTTTT. Amino acids: CASTQSKLFF.

This chain uses TRBV30 with TRBJ1-1, with D tentatively TRBD1 (5 bases). The CDR3 has 13 residues. Germline V lookup: CDR1 GTSNPN, CDR2 SVGIG (reference sequence). V lost 3 bases and J 1 base, leaving 9 bases between the germline ends. The CDR3 reads CAWRTRGNTEAFF. DNA of the CDR3: TGTGCCTGGAGGACTAGGGGGAACACTGAAGCTTTCTTT.

The chain employs TRBV28 and TRBJ2-2; 9 nucleotides agree with TRBD2. Germline V gene lookup returns CDR1 MDHEN and CDR2 SYDVKM. V dropped 10 bases and J dropped 7; count of bases not matched to a gene: 16. The CDR3 totals 16 residues. The CDR3 is CATKPSLAGVVGELFF. DNA for the CDR3: TGTGCCACCAAGCCGTCCTTAGCGGGAGTAGTCGGGGAGCTGTTTTTT.

This clone was detected once. V usage is TRBV7-9 and J usage is TRBJ1-2; 7 positions match TRBD1. The CDR3 runs 14 residues. Germline CDR1 is SEHNR and CDR2 is FQNEAQ (reference sequence). V lost 5 bases and J lost 8; bases outside the gene matches: 11. The CDR3 sequence: CASSMYSGTAGYTF. Here the CDR3 DNA reads TGTGCCAGCAGCATGTATTCCGGGACAGCCGGCTACACCTTC.

This chain connects TRBV5-1 to TRBJ1-1; D is possibly TRBD1 (6 bases). Germline V gives CDR1 SGHRS, CDR2 YFSETQ. V dropped 4 bases and J dropped 4 bases, with 17 bases sitting between them. The CDR3 runs to 15 residues. The CDR3 coding sequence is TGCGCCAGCAGCGTACAGGGTAAAATAGGCACTGAAGCTTTCTTT. Amino acid sequence: CASSVQGKIGTEAFF.

In this sample, this clone turned up once. V is TRBV19 and J is TRBJ2-3; D call uncertain. The V gene lost 3 bases and the J gene lost 2 bases, with 9 bases spanning the gap. The CDR3 is 14 amino acids. CDR1 and CDR2 from the germline V gene are LNHDA and SQIVND (reference sequence). The CDR3 loop reads CASSIGQFTDTQYF. The CDR3 DNA sequence: TGTGCCAGTAGTATTGGGCAGTTCACAGATACGCAGTATTTT. The whole variable domain, filled in from reference TRBV19 and TRBJ2-3, reads DGGITQSPKYLFRKEGQNVTLSCEQNLNHDAMYWYRQDPGQGLRLIYYSQIVNDFQKGDIAEGYSVSREKKESFPLTVTSAQKNPTAFYLCASSIGQFTDTQYFGPGTRLTVL.